This TCR beta chain was sequenced in a study of shared clonotypes between healthy human individuals. General study points: It was the non-shared clonotypes that had lower generation probabilities than clonotypes shared by all four donors. Donor scarcity curtailed the genetic and exposure-history diversity represented herein. Larger estimated richness was generally seen in naive subsets than in memory subsets. Clonotype sharing across a few donors was observed for around 5.1% of naive CD4 clonotypes.

Per the germline V gene, CDR1 is SGHTA and CDR2 is FQGTGA. The CDR3 totals 14 residues. The V and J ends lost 1 base and 5 bases respectively, with 11 bases between them. On this clone: The antigen is unknown.

The data were produced by immunoSEQ multiplex PCR, yet TCRdb's version contains in-frame clones alone and is incomplete. The sample has under 2.5 million clones, about 90% seen once. The origin of this receptor is a man aged 18-30 years in good health. Some clones in this sample may be carry-over from other donors' samples. What was sequenced was naive CD4+ T cells from PBMCs. Subset noted: CD45RA+ positively selected. V and J are TRBV7-3 and TRBJ2-5, with a tentative D call TRBD2 (6 bases). The CDR3 bases are TGTGCCAGCAGCTTAATACGGGAGCGGGAGACCCAGTACTTC. Translated, it gives CASSLIRERETQYF.